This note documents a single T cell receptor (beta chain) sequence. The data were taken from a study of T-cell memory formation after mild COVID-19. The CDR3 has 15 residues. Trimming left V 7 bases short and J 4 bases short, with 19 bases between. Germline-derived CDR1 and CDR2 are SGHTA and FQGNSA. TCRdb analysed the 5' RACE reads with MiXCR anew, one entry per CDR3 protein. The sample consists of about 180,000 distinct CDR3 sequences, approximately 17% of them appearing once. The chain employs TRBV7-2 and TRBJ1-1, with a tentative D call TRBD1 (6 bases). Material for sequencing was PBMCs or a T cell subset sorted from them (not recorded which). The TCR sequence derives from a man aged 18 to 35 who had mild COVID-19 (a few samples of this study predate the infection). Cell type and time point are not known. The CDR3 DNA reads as TGTGCCAGCATGAAAAGGGGGGGAGTAGGCACTGAAGCTTTCTTT. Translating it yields CASMKRGGVGTEAFF. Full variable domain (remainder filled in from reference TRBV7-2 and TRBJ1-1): GAGVSQSPSNKVTEKGKDVELRCDPISGHTALYWYRQSLGQGLEFLIYFQGNSAPDKSGLPSDRFSAERTGGSVSTLTIQRTQQEDSAVYLCASMKRGGVGTEAFFGQGTRLTVV.